Each of the 7 T cell receptor beta chains below was sequenced from the same sample in a study of blood T cells in healthy people across ages. Next came a second PCR, run for about 7 to 12 cycles, which used a sample-barcoded 5' primer along with a J-beta primer mix. TCRdb redid the calling of the 5' RACE reads with MiXCR, one entry per CDR3 protein. The sample consists of some 1.6 million distinct CDR3 sequences, approximately 32% of them appearing once. The sequencing input was blood. Every receptor here comes from a young woman in good health.

Many counts were recorded for this clonotype. J is TRBJ2-3 and V is TRBV29-1; D could derive from TRBD1 or TRBD2 (5 bases each). From germline, CDR1 is SQVTM and CDR2 ANQGSEA. The V gene lost 4 bases and the J gene lost 6 bases, with 11 bases spanning the gap. This CDR3 spans 12 amino acids. CDR3 DNA sequence: TGCAGCGTTGTAGAGGGGAAGGATACGCAGTATTTT. As protein: CSVVEGKDTQYF.

This clonotype was observed a few times. The rearrangement links TRBV6-2 or TRBV6-3 to TRBJ2-3; the D call may be TRBD1 or TRBD2 (5 bases each). Germline V CDR1 and CDR2: MNHEY, SVGEGT. This CDR3 spans 18 amino acids. V was clipped by 0 bases and J by 2 bases, with 18 bases between them. In DNA, the CDR3 is TGTGCCAGCAGTTACTCGAATTCGGAGTGGGGACCCACAGATACGCAGTATTTT. Amino acid sequence: CASSYSNSEWGPTDTQYF.

Comment on this clonotype: At one end the junction does not follow the germline gene, possibly because of a read error. The chain recombines TRBV9 with TRBJ2-3; 9 bases align to TRBD1. The CDR3 spans 15 residues. Germline-derived CDR1 and CDR2 are SGDLS and YYNGEE. CDR3 in amino acids: CASSPGQGGVDTPYF. CDR3 DNA: TGTGCCAGCAGCCCGGGACAGGGAGGGGTAGATACGCCGTATTTT.

The rearrangement uses TRBV6-6 and TRBJ2-5; 9 bases are a match to TRBD2. Trimming took 2 bases from V and 5 from J; bases not matched to a gene: 9. CDR3 length equals 16 residues. Germline V gene data show CDR1 as MNHNY and CDR2 as SVGAGI (reference sequence). This CDR3 is CASSYTRAGGVETQYF. DNA for the CDR3: TGTGCCAGCAGTTACACTCGAGCGGGGGGTGTCGAGACCCAGTACTTC.

This clonotype was observed a few times. This sequence joins TRBV12-3 or TRBV12-4 and TRBJ2-1; 10 bases match TRBD2. This CDR3 is 15 amino acids long. Germline trimming cut 6 bases from V and 4 bases from J; bases unmatched to any gene: 6. The CDR3 sequence: CASSRTSGNYNEQFF. CDR3 bases: TGTGCCAGCAGCCGGACTAGCGGCAATTACAATGAGCAGTTCTTC.

To note about this clonotype: Relative to the germline gene, one junction end is altered; a read error may explain this. V is TRBV7-3 and J is TRBJ2-3; TRBD2 matches at 7 bases. CDR3 length: 15 residues. Germline CDR1 reads SGHTA; CDR2 reads FQGTGA. The CDR3 bases are TGTGCCAGCAGCTTAAAACTAGCGCCAACAGATGCGCAGTATTTT. Translated: CASSLKLAPTDAQYF.

This rearrangement joins TRBV28 to TRBJ2-3, with D possibly TRBD2 on 6 matching bases. The CDR3 has 14 residues. The V gene's germline CDR1 is MDHEN and CDR2 SYDVKM. With 5 bases removed from V and 13 bases from J, the gap between germline ends came to 22 bases. Here the CDR3 DNA reads TGTGCCAGCAGTCGTGGACTATTCCAATCACCGAAGTATTTT. Translation gives CASSRGLFQSPKYF.